This is a list of T cell receptor beta chains from one sample in a study of control samples from healthy donors and cancer patients. Repertoires were generated with immunoSEQ multiplex PCR, while TCRdb's copy carries only in-frame clones and drops some. The table shows 140,000 or so clones, with around 94% occurring only once. The specimen sequenced was PBMCs. These receptors originate from a man in his fifties or sixties with colorectal cancer. CDR3s include the opening cysteine and the closing phenylalanine or tryptophan. Fields, in order: J gene, V gene, D gene, clone size, CDR3 protein, CDR3 DNA. A D gene is named only where the DNA matches it firmly. The listing skips clone size in some rows; elsewhere it reads once, few, many or a size class.

>TRBJ1-1|TRBV7-2|TRBD1|-
CASSLMDRTTEAFF
TGTGCCAGCAGCCTTATGGACAGGACCACTGAAGCTTTCTTT
>TRBJ2-3|TRBV18|TRBD1|-
CASSPAGTGDGDTQYF
TGTGCCAGCTCACCTGCCGGGACAGGGGATGGAGATACGCAGTATTTT
>TRBJ1-3|TRBV12-3/TRBV12-4|-|-
CASVGAGNTIYF
TGTGCCAGCGTGGGCGCTGGAAACACCATATATTTT
>TRBJ2-2|TRBV10-1|-|-
CASSGSITGELFF
TGCGCCAGCAGTGGGTCCATCACCGGGGAGCTGTTTTTT
>TRBJ2-1|TRBV5-8|TRBD2|-
CASSQLAGPAEQFF
TGTGCCAGCAGCCAACTAGCGGGGCCGGCTGAGCAGTTCTTC
>TRBJ1-1|TRBV19|TRBD1|-
CASSMLTGGLGTEAFF
TGTGCCAGTAGTATGCTGACAGGGGGCTTGGGCACTGAAGCTTTCTTT
>TRBJ1-4|TRBV2|TRBD1|once
CASTGTGVGNEKLFF
TGTGCCAGCACTGGGACAGGGGTCGGTAATGAAAAACTGTTTTTT
>TRBJ2-1|TRBV28|TRBD1|-
CASSLRTGTQFF
TGTGCCAGCAGTTTACGGACAGGGACCCAGTTCTTC
>TRBJ2-5|TRBV2|-|-
CASSEHSQETQYF
TGTGCCAGCAGTGAGCACAGCCAAGAGACCCAGTACTTC
>TRBJ1-6|TRBV19|-|few
CASSYGGNSPLHF
TGTGCCAGTAGTTACGGTGGGAATTCACCCCTCCACTTT
>TRBJ1-6|TRBV20-1|-|-
CATGGSPLHF
TGCGCAACCGGGGGCTCACCCCTCCACTTT
>TRBJ2-3|TRBV6-6|-|-
CASSPRLTDTQYF
TGTGCCAGCAGCCCGCGACTTACAGATACGCAGTATTTT
>TRBJ2-6|TRBV4-1|TRBD1|-
CASSRGQGPISGANVLTF
TGCGCCAGCAGCCGCGGACAGGGGCCAATCTCTGGGGCCAACGTCCTGACTTTC
>TRBJ1-2|TRBV19|-|-
CASSPWGSIYTF
TGTGCCAGTAGTCCTTGGGGCAGCATCTACACCTTC
>TRBJ1-1|TRBV6-5|-|many
CASSPTGMNTEAFF
TGTGCCAGCAGTCCCACAGGGATGAACACTGAAGCTTTCTTT
>TRBJ2-3|TRBV2|-|-
CASSDGNPDTQYF
TGTGCCAGCAGTGACGGGAACCCAGATACGCAGTATTTT
>TRBJ1-1|TRBV7-9|-|-
CASSPSTYDTEAFF
TGTGCCAGCAGCCCCTCGACCTACGACACTGAAGCTTTCTTT
>TRBJ1-1|TRBV29-1|-|-
CSVESGGRNTEAFF
TGCAGCGTTGAATCCGGGGGCAGGAACACTGAAGCTTTCTTT
>TRBJ1-5|TRBV24-1|TRBD1|once
CATGTENQPQHF
TGTGCCACCGGGACAGAGAATCAGCCCCAGCATTTT
>TRBJ1-4|TRBV19|-|-
CASSMGRSNEKLFF
TGTGCCAGTAGTATGGGCAGAAGTAATGAAAAACTGTTTTTT
>TRBJ1-5|TRBV4-2|TRBD1|-
CASSQDRTGVFNQPQHF
TGTGCCAGCAGCCAAGATCGGACAGGGGTTTTTAATCAGCCCCAGCATTTT
>TRBJ2-2|TRBV6-6|-|-
CASSYSNGNTGELFF
TGTGCCAGCAGTTACTCCAACGGGAACACCGGGGAGCTGTTTTTT
>TRBJ1-4|TRBV7-2|-|-
CASSLTDGVNEKLFF
TGTGCCAGCAGCTTAACGGACGGAGTTAATGAAAAACTGTTTTTT
>TRBJ2-2|TRBV2|-|-
CASSESTTGELFF
TGTGCCAGCAGTGAGTCAACTACCGGGGAGCTGTTTTTT
>TRBJ1-1|TRBV6-1|TRBD1|-
CASSVIQGSNTEAFF
TGTGCCAGCAGTGTCATACAGGGGTCGAACACTGAAGCTTTCTTT
>TRBJ1-2|TRBV2|-|-
CASSEALLVGYTF
TGTGCCAGCAGTGAAGCACTGTTGGTGGGCTACACCTTC
>TRBJ1-1|TRBV30|-|once
CACQQGGNTEAFF
TGTGCCTGCCAACAGGGCGGAAACACTGAAGCTTTCTTT
>TRBJ2-1|TRBV3-1/TRBV3-2|-|-
CASSQDLGDEQFF
TGTGCCAGCAGCCAAGATCTAGGGGATGAGCAGTTCTTC
>TRBJ2-3|TRBV7-2|-|-
CASSFLTDTQYF
TGTGCCAGCAGCTTTTTGACAGATACGCAGTATTTT
>TRBJ1-2|TRBV4-1|-|-
CASSQEELNYGYTF
TGCGCCAGCAGCCAAGAGGAACTCAACTATGGCTACACCTTC
>TRBJ2-5|TRBV5-1|-|once
CASSFSGRTQETQYF
TGCGCCAGCAGCTTCTCAGGGAGGACCCAAGAGACCCAGTACTTC
>TRBJ2-7|TRBV2|TRBD2|-
CASSGTSGTYEQYF
TGTGCCAGCAGCGGGACTAGCGGAACCTACGAGCAGTACTTC
>TRBJ1-1|TRBV18|TRBD1|-
CASSRQGANTEAFF
TGTGCCAGCTCACGGCAGGGGGCGAACACTGAAGCTTTCTTT
>TRBJ1-5|TRBV10-3|-|-
CAISGGSNQPQHF
TGTGCCATCAGTGGGGGCAGCAATCAGCCCCAGCATTTT
>TRBJ2-3|TRBV12-3/TRBV12-4|-|-
CASSLAGAGTQYF
TGTGCCAGCAGTTTAGCCGGGGCCGGTACGCAGTATTTT
>TRBJ2-5|TRBV7-9|TRBD1|-
CASSPTGGSGATQYF
TGTGCCAGCAGCCCCACAGGGGGTAGCGGTGCGACCCAGTACTTC
>TRBJ1-5|TRBV5-5|-|-
CASSLVESNQPQHF
TGTGCCAGCAGCTTGGTGGAAAGCAATCAGCCCCAGCATTTT
>TRBJ1-3|TRBV3-1/TRBV3-2|-|-
CASSHGTSGNTIYF
TGTGCCAGCAGCCATGGGACATCTGGAAACACCATATATTTT
>TRBJ1-4|TRBV4-1|-|-
CASSQVPGGPEKLFF
TGCGCCAGCAGCCAAGTCCCGGGAGGGCCTGAAAAACTGTTTTTT
>TRBJ1-2|TRBV4-2|-|-
CASSQAGARGGYTF
TGTGCCAGCAGCCAAGCCGGGGCCAGGGGTGGCTACACCTTC
>TRBJ2-7|TRBV7-2|TRBD2|-
CASSSSTSGARHF
TGTGCCAGCAGCTCGTCGACTAGCGGGGCCAGGCACTTC
>TRBJ1-2|TRBV24-1|TRBD1|-
CAKDRDRGFNTF
TGTGCCAAGGACCGGGACAGGGGATTCAACACCTTC
>TRBJ1-1|TRBV7-6|-|-
CASSQYRGWATEAFF
TGTGCCAGCAGCCAGTATAGGGGCTGGGCCACTGAAGCTTTCTTT
>TRBJ1-3|TRBV14|-|-
CASSQVWGSGNTIYF
TGTGCCAGCAGCCAAGTCTGGGGCTCTGGAAACACCATATATTTT
>TRBJ1-4|TRBV28|TRBD1|-
CASSLGQGNEKLFF
TGTGCCAGCAGTCTTGGACAGGGGAATGAAAAACTGTTTTTT
>TRBJ1-2|TRBV25-1|-|-
CASSERTDLYGYTF
TGTGCCAGCAGTGAACGAACAGATCTCTATGGCTACACCTTC
>TRBJ2-5|TRBV7-8|-|-
CASSDEGRIQETQYF
TGTGCCAGCAGCGATGAGGGGCGGATTCAAGAGACCCAGTACTTC
>TRBJ2-5|TRBV19|-|-
CASSPAAGAETQYF
TGTGCCAGTAGCCCTGCAGCCGGGGCAGAGACCCAGTACTTC
>TRBJ1-5|TRBV18|-|once
CASSLISNQPQHF
TGTGCCAGCTCACTAATCAGCAATCAGCCCCAGCATTTT
>TRBJ2-1|TRBV29-1|-|-
CSVEGPPSNNEQFF
TGCAGCGTGGAGGGGCCCCCAAGCAACAATGAGCAGTTCTTC
>TRBJ1-5|TRBV12-3/TRBV12-4|TRBD1|-
CASSTNRGQPQHF
TGTGCCAGCAGTACAAACAGGGGACAGCCCCAGCATTTT
>TRBJ2-7|TRBV6-1|-|once
CASSVAGTSYEQYF
TGTGCCAGCAGTGTAGCCGGGACCTCCTACGAGCAGTACTTC
>TRBJ1-6|TRBV7-2|-|-
CASSRDVNSPLHF
TGTGCCAGCTCCAGGGATGTTAATTCACCCCTCCACTTT
>TRBJ1-4|TRBV27|TRBD1|-
CASSRQGANEKLFF
TGTGCCAGCAGCAGACAGGGGGCTAATGAAAAACTGTTTTTT
>TRBJ1-6|TRBV28|-|-
CASSRMRSSYNSPLHF
TGTGCCAGCAGTCGTATGAGGAGCTCCTATAATTCACCCCTCCACTTT
>TRBJ1-1|TRBV11-2|-|few
CASSFVLNTEAFF
TGTGCCAGCAGCTTCGTCCTGAACACTGAAGCTTTCTTT
>TRBJ1-1|TRBV28|-|-
CASRFRQTGLNTEAFF
TGTGCCAGCAGGTTTCGCCAGACGGGCCTGAACACTGAAGCTTTCTTT
>TRBJ2-2|TRBV5-1|TRBD1|once
CASSLTGAAGELFF
TGCGCCAGCAGCTTGACAGGGGCCGCCGGGGAGCTGTTTTTT
>TRBJ1-2|TRBV30|-|-
CAWSGFIGYTF
TGTGCCTGGAGTGGTTTCATCGGCTACACCTTC